The 12 T cell receptor beta chains listed next were all sequenced from one sample in a study of blood T cell repertoires in COVID-19. Sequencing used immunoSEQ multiplex PCR; TCRdb keeps in-frame clones, though not all of them. This sample has about 130,000 clones, with roughly four fifths found just once. The specimen was peripheral blood. The receptors were sampled from a man aged 55-75 years with acute or convalescent COVID-19.

This chain's CDR3 is CASSDRYYEQYF. For the CDR3, the DNA is TGTGCCAGCAGTGACAGATACTACGAGCAGTACTTC. The gene calls are TRBV25-1 and TRBJ2-7; no clear D. The CDR3 length is 12 residues. V was shortened by 3 bases and J by 3 bases, with 6 bases between the two germline ends. The germline gives CDR1 MGHDK, CDR2 SYGVNS.

V is TRBV7-9 and J is TRBJ1-2; D uncertain. Per germline, CDR1 SEHNR and CDR2 FQNEAQ (reference sequence). Trimming shortened V by 5 bases and J by 6 bases, and 16 bases separated the two germline ends. CDR3 length: 14 amino acids. CDR3 amino acids: CASSREGRDDGYTF. In DNA form, the CDR3 reads TGTGCCAGCAGCCGTGAAGGGAGAGACGATGGCTACACCTTC.

The chain links TRBV6-5 to TRBJ2-2; tentatively, D is TRBD1 (6 bases). The ends were cut back, 9 bases at V and 0 bases at J, with 11 bases in the middle. This CDR3 is built from 14 residues. Germline lookup yields CDR1 MNHEY and CDR2 SVGAGI. The CDR3 DNA reads TGTGCCAGTTACAGGGACCCGAACACCGGGGAGCTGTTTTTT. It codes for CASYRDPNTGELFF.

The chain combines TRBV24-1 with TRBJ2-1, with D possibly matching TRBD2 (7 bases). This CDR3 has 14 residues. V lost 5 bases to trimming and J lost 9 bases, with 16 bases between them. Germline V gene sequence: CDR1 KGHDR, CDR2 SFDVKD. The CDR3 loop reads CATSAASGGGEQFF. As DNA, the CDR3 is TGTGCCACCAGTGCGGCTAGCGGAGGGGGTGAGCAGTTCTTC.

This clone has just a few counts. V gene TRBV15 combines with J gene TRBJ1-3; D remains ambiguous. Germline-derived CDR1 and CDR2 are LNHNV and YYDKDF (reference sequence). The CDR3 is made up of 16 amino acids. V was cut by 0 bases and J by 2 bases, with 11 bases left in between. The CDR3 DNA follows: TGTGCCACCAGCAGAGATCGGGGATTGGCTGGAAACACCATATATTTT. It is translated as CATSRDRGLAGNTIYF.

V and J are TRBV15 and TRBJ2-1; the match to TRBD2 covers 15 bases. The trim removed 2 bases at V and 0 bases at J, leaving 11 bases unmatched. This CDR3 has 21 residues. From germline, CDR1 is LNHNV and CDR2 YYDKDF (reference sequence). The CDR3 bases are TGTGCCACCAGCAGAACCACCGGGACTAGCGGGAGGTCCGGCTCCTACAATGAGCAGTTCTTC. Encoded protein: CATSRTTGTSGRSGSYNEQFF.

V gene TRBV7-2 combines with J gene TRBJ2-7, with 11 bases fitting TRBD1. This CDR3 has 14 residues. V trimming: 3 bases; J trimming: 3 bases; junction bases outside the gene matches: 1. CDR1 is SGHTA and CDR2 is FQGNSA in the germline V gene. CDR3 residues: CASSFGTGGYEQYF. The DNA of the CDR3 is TGTGCCAGCAGCTTTGGGACAGGGGGCTACGAGCAGTACTTC.

The V and J genes are TRBV6-5 and TRBJ1-1, with TRBD1 matching 9 bases. The CDR3 runs 15 residues. With 6 bases clipped from V and 1 base from J, the junction kept 6 bases outside the gene matches. CDR1 and CDR2 from the germline V gene are MNHEY and SVGAGI. The CDR3 nucleotides are TGTGCCAGCAGGGACGGGACAGGGCCGAACACTGAAGCTTTCTTT. Its protein product is CASRDGTGPNTEAFF.

The chain carries TRBV27 and TRBJ2-3; the match to TRBD2 covers 9 bases. V dropped 5 bases and J dropped 3; count of bases not matched to a gene: 12. CDR1 MNHEY and CDR2 SMNVEV come from the germline V gene (reference sequence). This CDR3 is 17 amino acids long. The CDR3 protein is CASSPLWRGGLTDTQYF. In DNA form, the CDR3 reads TGTGCCAGCAGTCCCCTTTGGCGGGGGGGTTTAACAGATACGCAGTATTTT.

The chain carries TRBV15 and TRBJ2-5; 13 bases map to TRBD2. Germline trimming cut 7 bases from V and 2 bases from J; bases unmatched to any gene: 7. Germline lookup yields CDR1 LNHNV and CDR2 YYDKDF (reference sequence). The CDR3 is 16 amino acids. CDR3: CATTTGTSGKQETQYF. The CDR3 nucleotides read TGTGCCACCACCACCGGGACTAGCGGGAAACAAGAGACCCAGTACTTC. Supplemented by reference TRBV15 and TRBJ2-5, the full variable domain reads DAMVIQNPRYQVTQFGKPVTLSCSQTLNHNVMYWYQQKSSQAPKLLFHYYDKDFNNEADTPDNFQSRRPNTSFCFLDIRSPGLGDTAMYLCATTTGTSGKQETQYFGPGTRLLVL.

The rearrangement uses TRBV24-1 and TRBJ2-1; the match to TRBD2 covers 7 bases. CDR1 KGHDR and CDR2 SFDVKD come from the germline V gene. The CDR3 covers 16 residues. V lost 4 bases, J lost 2 bases, and 7 bases stayed unmatched. The CDR3 reads CATSERGSGAYNEQFF. The CDR3 nucleotides read TGTGCCACCAGTGAGCGCGGGAGCGGTGCCTACAATGAGCAGTTCTTC.

CDR3 region: CATSTNLRREGFF. Written as DNA, the CDR3 is TGTGCCACCAGCACGAACCTGAGGCGGGAGGGGTTCTTC. The chain recombines TRBV15 with TRBJ2-1; 9 bases line up with TRBD2. Germline V gives CDR1 LNHNV, CDR2 YYDKDF (reference sequence). V gave up 4 bases and J gave up 15 bases; unmatched junction bases: 10. The CDR3 consists of 13 residues. The variable domain in full, with the rest retrieved from reference TRBV15 and TRBJ2-1, is DAMVIQNPRYQVTQFGKPVTLSCSQTLNHNVMYWYQQKSSQAPKLLFHYYDKDFNNEADTPDNFQSRRPNTSFCFLDIRSPGLGDTAMYLCATSTNLRREGFFGPGTRLTVL.